The 9 T cell receptor beta chains given below trace back to one sample, sequenced in a study of shared clonotypes between healthy human individuals. Here immunoSEQ multiplex PCR was the method, and the copy in TCRdb shows in-frame clones only, minus some. The sample contains roughly 2.6 million clones, over 85% of which appear only once. The material sequenced was naive CD4+ T cells sorted from blood. Indicated subset: CD45RA+ positively selected. These receptors all stem from a man in his late teens or twenties in good health.

The rearrangement uses TRBV5-1 and TRBJ1-2; 7 bases are a match to TRBD1. V was pared by 4 bases and J by 4 bases, with 13 bases of the junction left unmatched. The germline CDR1 and CDR2 sequences are SGHRS and YFSETQ. The CDR3 sequence is 16 residues long. The CDR3 spells CASSPETTGAVYGYTF. The CDR3 DNA is TGCGCCAGCAGCCCCGAGACCACAGGGGCCGTCTATGGCTACACCTTC.

The CDR3 loop reads CASSVDRAYEQYF. CDR3 sequence (DNA): TGTGCCAGCAGTGTTGACAGGGCCTACGAGCAGTACTTC. The rearrangement uses TRBV6-1 and TRBJ2-7, with 7 bases matching TRBD1. This CDR3 region has 13 residues. Per the germline V gene, CDR1 is MNHNS and CDR2 is SASEGT. V shed 4 bases and J 2 bases; nucleotides not matched to a gene: 2.

The rearrangement joins TRBV27 to TRBJ1-5, with 8 bases lining up with TRBD1. This CDR3 is built from 14 residues. Trimming cost V 6 bases and J 2 bases; bases outside gene matches: 3. Germline CDR1 and CDR2: MNHEY and SMNVEV (reference sequence). In DNA form, the CDR3 reads TGTGCCAGCAGGACGGACAGGGGCAATCAGCCCCAGCATTTT. This gives the protein CASRTDRGNQPQHF.

The rearrangement links TRBV6-5 to TRBJ1-5; unclear D gene. Germline V gene data show CDR1 as MNHEY and CDR2 as SVGAGI. The CDR3 consists of 13 residues. V was clipped by 5 bases and J by 3 bases, with 8 bases between them. CDR3: CASSRSANQPQHF. CDR3 sequence (DNA): TGTGCCAGCAGTCGCAGTGCCAATCAGCCCCAGCATTTT.

This chain uses TRBV10-2 with TRBJ2-2, with D maybe TRBD1 (6 bases). Trimming shortened V by 7 bases and J by 5 bases, and 14 bases separated the two germline ends. Germline V gene lookup returns CDR1 WSHSY and CDR2 SAAADI. This CDR3 region has 14 residues. DNA of the CDR3: TGCGCCAGCAAGGGCAGGGGCCTAACCGGGGAGCTGTTTTTT. It encodes CASKGRGLTGELFF.

This clone occurred a few times. The chain has TRBV5-6 and TRBJ1-1; D ambiguous. Germline V gene sequence: CDR1 SGHDT, CDR2 YYEEEE. Trimming removed 1 base from V and 2 bases from J, with 12 bases in between. This CDR3 comprises 15 residues. CDR3 nucleotide sequence: TGTGCCAGCAGCTTGCTATTCAGCCTCAACACTGAAGCTTTCTTT. Its translation: CASSLLFSLNTEAFF.

The chain joins TRBV9 to TRBJ2-7; 8 bases fit TRBD1. J lost 4 bases, V lost 3 bases, and 6 bases had no gene match. Germline V gene data show CDR1 as SGDLS and CDR2 as YYNGEE. The CDR3 runs to 14 residues. CDR3 nucleotides: TGTGCCAGCAGCGACGACAGGGGATCGTACGAGCAGTACTTC. Translated: CASSDDRGSYEQYF.

This clone was recorded once. The chain carries TRBV5-4 and TRBJ2-7, with D possibly matching TRBD2 (6 bases). CDR1 is SGHNT, CDR2 YYREEE, per germline (reference sequence). Trimming took 4 bases from V and 2 from J, leaving 16 bases between them. The CDR3 has 15 amino acids. CDR3 DNA sequence: TGTGCCAGCAGCCAACCCTCTAGCGCAACCTACGAGCAGTACTTC. Translating gives CASSQPSSATYEQYF.

The gene calls are TRBV9 and TRBJ2-3; unclear D gene. V lost 6 bases to trimming and J lost 1 base, with 12 bases between them. Germline-derived CDR1 and CDR2 are SGDLS and YYNGEE. The CDR3 loop spans 14 amino acids. CDR3 sequence (DNA): TGTGCCAGCACCGACCAGGTCGGCACAGATACGCAGTATTTT. Translating it yields CASTDQVGTDTQYF.